This TCR beta chain was sequenced during a study of T cell changes during pregnancy in multiple sclerosis. Using immunoSEQ multiplex PCR, the repertoire was profiled, and TCRdb retains in-frame clones only, with some absent. The profile shows about 24,000 clones, 88% of them singletons. The starting material was CD4+ T cells from peripheral blood mononuclear cells, obtained in the first trimester of pregnancy. This receptor was identified in a female donor in good health, enrolled as a control in a pregnancy study.

As DNA, the CDR3 is TGTGCCAGCAGCGCAGGGTTTTTTGAGCCCCAGCATTTT. Its translation: CASSAGFFEPQHF. The V call is TRBV7-8, the J call TRBJ1-5; TRBD1 might be the D (5 bases). Trimming removed 5 bases from V and 8 bases from J, with 13 bases in between. The CDR3 extends over 13 amino acids. In germline, CDR1 is SGHVS, CDR2 FQNEAQ. The full variable domain, with the rest looked up from reference TRBV7-8 and TRBJ1-5, is GAGVSQSPRYKVAKRGQDVALRCDPISGHVSLFWYQQALGQGPEFLTYFQNEAQLDKSGLPSDRFFAERPEGSVSTLKIQRTQQEDSAVYLCASSAGFFEPQHFGDGTRLSIL.